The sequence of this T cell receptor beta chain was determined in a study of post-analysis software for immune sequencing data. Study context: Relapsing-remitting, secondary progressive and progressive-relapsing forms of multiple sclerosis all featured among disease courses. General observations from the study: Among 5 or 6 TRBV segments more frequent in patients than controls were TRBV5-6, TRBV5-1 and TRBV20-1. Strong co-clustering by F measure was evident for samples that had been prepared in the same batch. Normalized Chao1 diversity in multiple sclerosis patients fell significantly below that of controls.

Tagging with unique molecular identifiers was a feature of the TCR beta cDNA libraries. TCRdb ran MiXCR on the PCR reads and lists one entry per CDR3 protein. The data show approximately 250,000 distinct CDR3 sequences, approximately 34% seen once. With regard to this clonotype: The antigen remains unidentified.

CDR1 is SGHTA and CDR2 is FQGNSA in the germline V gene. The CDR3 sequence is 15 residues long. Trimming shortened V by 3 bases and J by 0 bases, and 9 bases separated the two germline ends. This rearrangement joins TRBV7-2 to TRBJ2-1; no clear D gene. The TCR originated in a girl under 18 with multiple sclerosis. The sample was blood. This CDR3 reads CASSFQLSSYNEQFF. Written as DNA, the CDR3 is TGTGCCAGCAGCTTCCAGCTAAGCTCCTACAATGAGCAGTTCTTC. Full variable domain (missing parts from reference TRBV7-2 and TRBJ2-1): GAGVSQSPSNKVTEKGKDVELRCDPISGHTALYWYRQSLGQGLEFLIYFQGNSAPDKSGLPSDRFSAERTGGSVSTLTIQRTQQEDSAVYLCASSFQLSSYNEQFFGPGTRLTVL.